A single sample is the source of the 4 T cell receptor beta chains below, sequenced in a study of T cells after posttransplantation cyclophosphamide. The protocol was immunoSEQ multiplex PCR, while the TCRdb copy is restricted to in-frame clones and leaves out a portion. The repertoire holds roughly 19,000 clones, around 70% seen once, with around a quarter in the top ten. Treatment was busulfan-fludarabine conditioning, a marrow graft, and cyclophosphamide on days +3 and +4. The material was PBMCs, obtained after an allogeneic stem cell transplant with post-transplant cyclophosphamide. These TCRs come from a male patient in his 30s who received an allogeneic stem cell transplant from a related donor, was CMV-positive, and had acute GVHD only. The graft donor may have given rise to some T cells.

V usage is TRBV5-1 and J usage is TRBJ2-1; 9 positions agree with TRBD2. Trimming at V came to 6 bases and at J to 5 bases, leaving 6 bases not matched to a gene. CDR3 size: 14 residues. Germline CDR1 and CDR2: SGHRS and YFSETQ. In nucleotides, the CDR3 is TGCGCCAGCAAACCCGGGACTAGCAACAATGAGCAGTTCTTC. Protein: CASKPGTSNNEQFF.

J is TRBJ2-2 and V is TRBV4-2; no definite D call. The V and J ends lost 2 bases and 4 bases respectively, with 8 bases between them. The CDR3 is 14 amino acids. Germline V lookup: CDR1 LGHNA, CDR2 YNFKEQ. The CDR3 nucleotides are TGTGCCAGCAGCCAAACGACGGGCACCGGGGAGCTGTTTTTT. Encoded protein: CASSQTTGTGELFF.

The V call is TRBV7-2, the J call TRBJ1-4; D possibly corresponds to TRBD1 (5 bases). V was shortened by 1 base and J by 8 bases, with 11 bases between the two germline ends. CDR1 is SGHTA, CDR2 FQGNSA, per germline. This CDR3 contains 14 residues. CDR3 sequence reads: CASSLEGPYEKLFF. DNA of the CDR3: TGTGCCAGCAGCTTAGAGGGGCCGTACGAAAAACTGTTTTTT. Complete variable domain (other parts from reference TRBV7-2 and TRBJ1-4): GAGVSQSPSNKVTEKGKDVELRCDPISGHTALYWYRQSLGQGLEFLIYFQGNSAPDKSGLPSDRFSAERTGGSVSTLTIQRTQQEDSAVYLCASSLEGPYEKLFFGSGTQLSVL.

The rearrangement joins TRBV10-2 to TRBJ2-3, with D maybe TRBD2 (7 bases). This CDR3 is 16 amino acids long. Germline loops: CDR1 WSHSY, CDR2 SAAADI. V was shortened by 6 bases and J by 2 bases, with 18 bases between the two germline ends. In DNA, the CDR3 is TGCGCCAGCAGCATAAGGTCGGGGGGCCTCACAGATACGCAGTATTTT. This codes for CASSIRSGGLTDTQYF.